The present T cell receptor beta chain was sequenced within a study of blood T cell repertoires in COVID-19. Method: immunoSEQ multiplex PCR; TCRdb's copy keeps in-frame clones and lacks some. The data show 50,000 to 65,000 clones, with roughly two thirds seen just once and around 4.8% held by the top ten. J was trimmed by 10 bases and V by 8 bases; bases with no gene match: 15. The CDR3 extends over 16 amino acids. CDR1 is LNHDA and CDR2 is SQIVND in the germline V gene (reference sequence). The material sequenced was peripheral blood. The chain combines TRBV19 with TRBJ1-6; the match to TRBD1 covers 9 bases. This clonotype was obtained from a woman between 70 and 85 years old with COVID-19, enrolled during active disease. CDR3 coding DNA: TGTGCCAGTGCAGGGGGGAGGACAGGGGCAGACTCACCCCTCCACTTT. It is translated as CASAGGRTGADSPLHF.